This record concerns one TCR beta chain sequence. This record comes from a study of blood T cell repertoires in COVID-19. Germline CDR1 is PRHDT and CDR2 is FYEKMQ (reference sequence). This CDR3 is 14 amino acids long. V gave up 3 bases and J gave up 6 bases, with 15 bases separating them. In the study's own analysis: Reference gene primers were amplified, and this amplification served to estimate nucleated cell counts. The assay was immunoSEQ multiplex PCR, and TCRdb's table has in-frame clones only and misses some. Clone size and the V and J calls come from that table; the DNA yielded D and trimming. The table lists about 54,000 clones, 75% to 90% of them singletons, with less than 5.5% in the top ten.

V and J are TRBV13 and TRBJ2-7, with D possibly matching TRBD1 (5 bases). This clonotype was sampled from a human donor in a cohort sampled during active COVID-19. Sequences were obtained from peripheral blood. The CDR3 spells CASSFSQGPLEQYF. The CDR3 coding sequence is TGTGCCAGCAGCTTTTCCCAGGGTCCCCTCGAGCAGTACTTC.